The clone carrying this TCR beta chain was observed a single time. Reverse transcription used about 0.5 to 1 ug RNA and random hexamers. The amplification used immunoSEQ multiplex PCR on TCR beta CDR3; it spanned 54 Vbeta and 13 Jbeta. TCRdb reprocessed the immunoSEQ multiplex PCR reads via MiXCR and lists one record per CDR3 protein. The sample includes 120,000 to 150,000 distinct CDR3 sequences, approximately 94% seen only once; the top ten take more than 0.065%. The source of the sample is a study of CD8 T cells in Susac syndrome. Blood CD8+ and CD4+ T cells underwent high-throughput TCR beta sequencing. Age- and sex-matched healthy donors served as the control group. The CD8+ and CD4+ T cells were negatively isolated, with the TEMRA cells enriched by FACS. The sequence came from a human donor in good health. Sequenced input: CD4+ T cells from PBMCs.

CDR3 loop: CSVGQVGPNTEAFF. CDR3 sequence (DNA): TGCAGCGTTGGGCAGGTTGGCCCGAACACTGAAGCTTTCTTT. The V and J genes are TRBV29-1 and TRBJ1-1; D remains ambiguous. CDR3 length equals 14 residues. Trimming shortened V by 4 bases and J by 1 base, and 13 bases separated the two germline ends. Germline V lookup: CDR1 SQVTM, CDR2 ANQGSEA.